A single sample is the source of the 26 T cell receptor beta chains below, sequenced in a study of T-cell memory formation after mild COVID-19. TCRdb re-called the 5' RACE reads through MiXCR, storing one row per CDR3 protein. The top ten hold around 13% of the sample, which has roughly 550,000 distinct CDR3 sequences, around 21% seen once. Specimen: PBMCs or a T cell subset sorted from them (not recorded which). These receptors came from an adult woman who had mild COVID-19 (a few samples of this study predate the infection). Cell type and time point are not known.

This clonotype came up a few times. The rearrangement uses TRBV24-1 and TRBJ2-1, with 13 nucleotides matching TRBD2. CDR3 size: 15 residues. Germline loops: CDR1 KGHDR, CDR2 SFDVKD. With 4 bases clipped from V and 8 bases from J, the junction kept 4 bases outside the gene matches. The DNA of the CDR3 is TGTGCCACCAGTGACACAGGACTAGCGGGGGATGAGCAGTTCTTC. This gives the protein CATSDTGLAGDEQFF.

The rearrangement links TRBV2 to TRBJ2-7, with 8 bases identical to TRBD2. The trim removed 1 base at V and 7 bases at J, leaving 12 bases unmatched. This CDR3 is 16 amino acids long. Germline V gene data show CDR1 as SNHLY and CDR2 as FYNNEI. The CDR3 DNA follows: TGTGCCAGCAGTGAAGGCTCCGTGGGACTAGATCCTGAGCAGTACTTC. It translates to CASSEGSVGLDPEQYF. The variable domain in full, completed from reference TRBV2 and TRBJ2-7, reads EPEVTQTPSHQVTQMGQEVILRCVPISNHLYFYWYRQILGQKVEFLVSFYNNEISEKSEIFDDQFSVERPDGSNFTLKIRSTKLEDSAMYFCASSEGSVGLDPEQYFGPGTRLTVT.

The gene calls are TRBV13 and TRBJ2-2; D is perhaps TRBD1 or TRBD2 (6 bases each). Trimming shortened V by 5 bases and J by 4 bases, and 11 bases separated the two germline ends. Germline V gene lookup returns CDR1 PRHDT and CDR2 FYEKMQ (reference sequence). The CDR3 is 14 amino acids. CDR3 DNA sequence: TGTGCCAGCAGCACCCCGGGGGCCACCGGGGAGCTGTTTTTT. The encoded protein is CASSTPGATGELFF.

This clonotype was detected only a few times. V usage is TRBV5-1 and J usage is TRBJ2-7; D possibly corresponds to TRBD1 (6 bases). The V gene's germline CDR1 is SGHRS and CDR2 YFSETQ. V was cut by 3 bases and J by 2 bases, with 12 bases left in between. The CDR3 spans 14 residues. CDR3 sequence (DNA): TGCGCCAGCAGCTGGGACATTGAAGCCTACGAGCAGTACTTC. This codes for CASSWDIEAYEQYF. Complete variable domain (other parts from reference TRBV5-1 and TRBJ2-7): KAGVTQTPRYLIKTRGQQVTLSCSPISGHRSVSWYQQTPGQGLQFLFEYFSETQRNKGNFPGRFSGRQFSNSRSEMNVSTLELGDSALYLCASSWDIEAYEQYFGPGTRLTVT.

The CDR3 bases are TGTGCCAGCAGCTTTGTTGGGATTGGGGAGCAGTTCTTC. It specifies CASSFVGIGEQFF. The V call is TRBV5-6, the J call TRBJ2-1; the D is unclear. Trimming took off 2 bases at V and 10 bases at J, with 13 bases between the two ends. CDR3 length: 13 residues. From germline, CDR1 is SGHDT and CDR2 YYEEEE. The full variable domain, rest sourced from reference TRBV5-6 and TRBJ2-1, is DAGVTQSPTHLIKTRGQQVTLRCSPKSGHDTVSWYQQALGQGPQFIFQYYEEEERQRGNFPDRFSGHQFPNYSSELNVNALLLGDSALYLCASSFVGIGEQFFGPGTRLTVL.

The chain employs TRBV5-1 and TRBJ2-7, with 9 bases that match TRBD1. This CDR3 has 15 amino acids. The ends lost 2 bases at V and 5 bases at J; junction bases unmatched: 8. From germline, CDR1 is SGHRS and CDR2 YFSETQ. The CDR3 region has the DNA TGCGCCAGCAGCTTAACCGGGACAGGGTTCAACGAGCAGTACTTC. Residues: CASSLTGTGFNEQYF.

The genes are TRBV20-1 and TRBJ2-1; TRBD2 matches at 11 bases. This CDR3 has 16 residues. With 3 bases clipped from V and 3 bases from J, the junction kept 7 bases outside the gene matches. Germline CDR1 is DFQATT and CDR2 is SNEGSKA (reference sequence). The CDR3 loop is CSASTSGRGDYNEQFF. Written as DNA, the CDR3 is TGCAGTGCTAGTACTAGCGGGAGAGGGGACTACAATGAGCAGTTCTTC.

This clonotype has more than one count but fewer than ten. The chain uses TRBV28 and TRBJ2-7; D is possibly TRBD2 (6 bases). Looked up from germline, CDR1 is MDHEN and CDR2 is SYDVKM. V lost 8 bases to trimming and J lost 3 bases, with 11 bases between them. This CDR3 is 12 amino acids long. The CDR3 DNA reads as TGTGCCAGCGCGGGAAATCGCTACGAGCAGTACTTC. Translation: CASAGNRYEQYF.

This clonotype has a handful of counts. The chain recombines TRBV20-1 with TRBJ2-7, with D possibly being TRBD2 (6 bases). This CDR3 is built from 13 residues. V shed 3 bases and J shed 2 bases, with 11 bases lying between them. Germline CDR1 is DFQATT and CDR2 is SNEGSKA (reference sequence). CDR3 protein: CSASKDYTYEQYF. CDR3 sequence (DNA): TGCAGTGCTAGTAAGGACTACACCTACGAGCAGTACTTC.

The rearrangement links TRBV5-1 to TRBJ2-3; 8 bases map to TRBD2. Trimming at V came to 4 bases and at J to 5 bases, leaving 9 bases not matched to a gene. The CDR3 runs to 15 residues. Germline CDR1 is SGHRS and CDR2 is YFSETQ. The CDR3 region is CASSRSGERGDTQYF. The CDR3 nucleotides are TGCGCCAGCAGCCGTAGCGGGGAGCGGGGAGATACGCAGTATTTT.

The chain carries TRBV7-9 and TRBJ2-7, with D tentatively TRBD1 (5 bases). The germline V gene encodes CDR1 SEHNR and CDR2 FQNEAQ (reference sequence). Trimming stripped 2 bases from V and 2 bases from J, with 19 bases between. The CDR3 consists of 17 residues. This CDR3 reads CASSLWGPRTLTYEQYF. DNA for the CDR3: TGTGCCAGCAGCTTATGGGGCCCCAGGACGCTCACCTACGAGCAGTACTTC.

This clonotype was counted a few times. This rearrangement joins TRBV7-8 to TRBJ1-4, with 8 positions matching TRBD1. V shed 4 bases and J 8 bases; nucleotides not matched to a gene: 18. Germline lookup yields CDR1 SGHVS and CDR2 FQNEAQ. The CDR3 loop spans 18 amino acids. CDR3 sequence (DNA): TGTGCCAGCAGCTCTCCGACCGCTGGACAGGGTCGTAGGGAAAAACTGTTTTTT. Its protein is CASSSPTAGQGRREKLFF.

This clonotype has a handful of counts. The chain combines TRBV5-1 with TRBJ1-1; D might be TRBD1 (5 bases). Germline values: CDR1 SGHRS, CDR2 YFSETQ. The CDR3 is made up of 14 amino acids. Deletions cut 2 bases from V and 6 bases from J, with 14 bases between. DNA for the CDR3: TGCGCCAGCAGCTTCGGCAGGGAAGTCTCTGAAGCTTTCTTT. This sequence encodes CASSFGREVSEAFF.

J is TRBJ2-7 and V is TRBV6-5; 7 bases line up with TRBD1. The CDR3 runs 14 residues. CDR1 and CDR2 (germline): MNHEY, SVGAGI. With 5 bases clipped from V and 3 bases from J, the junction kept 7 bases outside the gene matches. CDR3 sequence (DNA): TGTGCCAGCAGTCCATCTTGGGACAGCTACGAGCAGTACTTC. As protein: CASSPSWDSYEQYF.

V usage is TRBV10-3 and J usage is TRBJ1-5; tentatively, D is TRBD1 (6 bases). Germline CDR1 ENHRY, CDR2 SYGVKD. Trimming took off 4 bases at V and 5 bases at J, with 9 bases between the two ends. The CDR3 is 13 residues long. CDR3 nucleotide sequence: TGTGCCATCAGTGGGACAGCCGATCAGCCCCAGCATTTT. It yields the protein CAISGTADQPQHF.

This clonotype came up a few times. V is TRBV12-3 or TRBV12-4 and J is TRBJ1-1; no definite D call. V lost 2 bases and J lost 4, with 11 bases in between. CDR3 length: 14 amino acids. The CDR3 DNA follows: TGTGCCAGCAGTTTAAGCAGACGTGGCACTGAAGCTTTCTTT. Its translation is CASSLSRRGTEAFF.

The J gene is TRBJ2-1, the V gene TRBV12-3 or TRBV12-4; TRBD1 aligns across 8 bases. The CDR3 covers 13 residues. Trimming at V came to 3 bases and at J to 5 bases, leaving 0 bases not matched to a gene. The CDR3 loop is CASSFRGHNEQFF. The CDR3 nucleotides read TGTGCCAGCAGTTTCAGGGGGCACAATGAGCAGTTCTTC.

The CDR3 loop reads CASSLVPTGAAEAFF. In DNA form, the CDR3 reads TGTGCCAGCAGCCTGGTCCCGACAGGGGCGGCGGAAGCTTTCTTT. The gene calls are TRBV6-4 and TRBJ1-1; 8 bases agree with TRBD1. The CDR3 consists of 15 residues. Germline CDR1 reads MRHNA; CDR2 reads SNTAGT. With V trimmed by 6 bases and J by 8 bases, 14 bases remained unmatched.

The sample holds a few counts of this clonotype. The CDR3: CASSYRGLPYNEQFF. In DNA form, the CDR3 reads TGTGCCAGCAGTTACAGGGGACTACCCTACAATGAGCAGTTCTTC. The rearrangement uses TRBV6-2 or TRBV6-3 and TRBJ2-1, with TRBD2 matching over 7 bases. The germline V gene has CDR1 MNHEY and CDR2 SVGEGT. V gave up 2 bases and J gave up 2 bases; unmatched junction bases: 3. The CDR3 sequence is 15 residues long.

In its sample, this clonotype was seen a few times. V usage is TRBV30 and J usage is TRBJ2-7; TRBD1 matches at 7 bases. Per germline, CDR1 GTSNPN and CDR2 SVGIG (reference sequence). The CDR3 covers 13 residues. J was trimmed by 3 bases and V by 3 bases; bases with no gene match: 5. This chain's CDR3 is CAWRWGQNYEQYF. CDR3 coding DNA: TGTGCCTGGAGATGGGGACAGAACTACGAGCAGTACTTC. Together with reference TRBV30 and TRBJ2-7, the CDR3 gives the full variable domain: SQTIHQWPATLVQPVGSPLSLECTVEGTSNPNLYWYRQAAGRGLQLLFYSVGIGQISSEVPQNLSASRPQDRQFILSSKKLLLSDSGFYLCAWRWGQNYEQYFGPGTRLTVT.

This clonotype was detected a few times. The rearrangement joins TRBV20-1 to TRBJ1-1; D is possibly TRBD1 (5 bases). The CDR3 runs to 16 residues. Germline V gene data show CDR1 as DFQATT and CDR2 as SNEGSKA (reference sequence). Trimming took off 5 bases at V and 0 bases at J, with 19 bases between the two ends. The CDR3 sequence: CSAAQMGVRVNTEAFF. Written as DNA, the CDR3 is TGCAGTGCTGCCCAAATGGGGGTGAGAGTGAACACTGAAGCTTTCTTT.

This clonotype was seen a few times. The chain links TRBV5-4 to TRBJ1-2; 7 bases line up with TRBD1. The CDR3 has 13 residues. With 3 bases clipped from V and 4 bases from J, the junction kept 3 bases outside the gene matches. Germline V lookup: CDR1 SGHNT, CDR2 YYREEE (reference sequence). CDR3 loop: CASSWTGTYGYTF. In DNA, the CDR3 is TGTGCCAGCAGCTGGACAGGCACCTATGGCTACACCTTC.

J is TRBJ2-7 and V is TRBV11-1; D is undetermined. The CDR3 covers 16 residues. V was pared by 5 bases and J by 0 bases, with 17 bases between. Germline V gene data show CDR1 as SGHAT and CDR2 as FQDESV (reference sequence). Written as DNA, the CDR3 is TGTGCCAGCAGCCAAACCTCCCAGACCGACTCCTACGAGCAGTACTTC. It translates to CASSQTSQTDSYEQYF. Full variable domain (missing parts from reference TRBV11-1 and TRBJ2-7): EAEVAQSPRYKITEKSQAVAFWCDPISGHATLYWYRQILGQGPELLVQFQDESVVDDSQLPKDRFSAERLKGVDSTLKIQPAELGDSAMYLCASSQTSQTDSYEQYFGPGTRLTVT.

The V and J genes are TRBV5-5 and TRBJ2-7; D uncertain. CDR1 SGHKS and CDR2 YYEKEE come from the germline V gene (reference sequence). V was shortened by 4 bases and J by 2 bases, with 13 bases between the two germline ends. The CDR3 length is 14 residues. As DNA, the CDR3 is TGTGCCAGCAGCATCCGCCGGGCCCCCTACGAGCAGTACTTC. This codes for CASSIRRAPYEQYF.

A few counts support this clonotype. CDR3: CASSPRGSNSPLHF. CDR3 in DNA: TGTGCCAGCAGCCCACGGGGTTCGAATTCACCCCTCCACTTT. The V call is TRBV7-6, the J call TRBJ1-6; D unresolved. The V gene lost 5 bases and the J gene lost 7 bases, with 12 bases spanning the gap. Germline V CDR1 and CDR2: SGHVS, FNYEAQ. The CDR3 has 14 amino acids.

This clonotype has just a few counts. The chain recombines TRBV5-5 with TRBJ2-1; possible D gene TRBD2, 6 bases. Trimming stripped 0 bases from V and 4 bases from J, with 11 bases between. The CDR3 runs 15 residues. The V gene's germline CDR1 is SGHKS and CDR2 YYEKEE (reference sequence). The CDR3 DNA reads as TGTGCCAGCAGCTTGGCGGGGGAGGCATACAATGAGCAGTTCTTC. Translating it yields CASSLAGEAYNEQFF.